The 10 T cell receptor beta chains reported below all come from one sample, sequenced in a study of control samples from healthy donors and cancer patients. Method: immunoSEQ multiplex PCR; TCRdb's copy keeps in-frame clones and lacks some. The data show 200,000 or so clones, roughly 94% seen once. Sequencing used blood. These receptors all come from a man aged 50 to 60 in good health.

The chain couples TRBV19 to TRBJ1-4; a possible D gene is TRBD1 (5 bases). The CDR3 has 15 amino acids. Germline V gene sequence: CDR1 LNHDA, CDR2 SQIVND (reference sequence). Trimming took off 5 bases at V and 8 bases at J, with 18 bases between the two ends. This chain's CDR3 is CASSGAGGRGEKLFF. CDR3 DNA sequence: TGTGCCAGTAGTGGGGCAGGAGGGAGGGGCGAAAAACTGTTTTTT.

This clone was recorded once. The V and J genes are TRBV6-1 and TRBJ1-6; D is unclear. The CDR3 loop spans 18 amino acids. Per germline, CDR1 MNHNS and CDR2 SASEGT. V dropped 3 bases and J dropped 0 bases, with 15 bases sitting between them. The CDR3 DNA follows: TGTGCCAGCAGTGACCCCCGGGAGTCAAGCTCCTATAATTCACCCCTCCACTTT. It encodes CASSDPRESSSYNSPLHF.

CDR3 bases: TGCGCCAGCAGCCAAGACCCCAGGGCCAACGAAAAACTGTTTTTT. This gives the protein CASSQDPRANEKLFF. V usage is TRBV4-1 and J usage is TRBJ1-4; the D gene is possibly TRBD1 (5 bases). V shed 0 bases and J shed 8 bases, with 13 bases lying between them. Germline V gives CDR1 MGHRA, CDR2 YSYEKL. The CDR3 covers 15 residues.

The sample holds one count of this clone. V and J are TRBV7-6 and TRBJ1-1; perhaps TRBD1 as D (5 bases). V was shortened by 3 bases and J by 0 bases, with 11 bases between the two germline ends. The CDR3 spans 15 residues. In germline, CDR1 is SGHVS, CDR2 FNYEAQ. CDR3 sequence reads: CASSFRQLMNTEAFF. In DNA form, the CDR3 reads TGTGCCAGCAGCTTCAGACAGCTCATGAACACTGAAGCTTTCTTT.

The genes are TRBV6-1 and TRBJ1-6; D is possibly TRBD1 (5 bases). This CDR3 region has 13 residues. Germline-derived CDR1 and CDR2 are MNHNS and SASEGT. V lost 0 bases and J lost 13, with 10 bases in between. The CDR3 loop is CASSEAYRDPLHF. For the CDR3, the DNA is TGTGCCAGCAGTGAAGCATACCGGGACCCCCTCCACTTT.

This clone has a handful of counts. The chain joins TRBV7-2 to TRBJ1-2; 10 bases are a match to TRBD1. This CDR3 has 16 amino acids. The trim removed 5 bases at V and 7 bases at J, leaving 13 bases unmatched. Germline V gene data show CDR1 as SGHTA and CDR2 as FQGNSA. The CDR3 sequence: CASSPQWGDRGAGYTF. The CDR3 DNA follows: TGTGCCAGCAGCCCCCAATGGGGGGACAGGGGAGCTGGCTACACCTTC. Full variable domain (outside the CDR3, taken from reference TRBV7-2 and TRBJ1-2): GAGVSQSPSNKVTEKGKDVELRCDPISGHTALYWYRQSLGQGLEFLIYFQGNSAPDKSGLPSDRFSAERTGGSVSTLTIQRTQQEDSAVYLCASSPQWGDRGAGYTFGSGTRLTVV.

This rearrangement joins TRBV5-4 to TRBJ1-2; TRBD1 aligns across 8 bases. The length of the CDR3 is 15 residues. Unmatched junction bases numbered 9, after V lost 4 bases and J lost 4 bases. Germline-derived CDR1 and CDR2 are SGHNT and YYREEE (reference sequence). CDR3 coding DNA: TGTGCCAGCAGCACCGCAGGGGGCGCTTTCTATGGCTACACCTTC. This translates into CASSTAGGAFYGYTF.

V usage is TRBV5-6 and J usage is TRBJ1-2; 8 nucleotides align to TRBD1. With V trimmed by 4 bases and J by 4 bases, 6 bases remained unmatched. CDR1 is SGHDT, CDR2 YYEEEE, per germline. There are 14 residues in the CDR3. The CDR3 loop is CASSELQGGYGYTF. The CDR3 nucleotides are TGTGCCAGCAGCGAACTACAGGGGGGCTATGGCTACACCTTC.

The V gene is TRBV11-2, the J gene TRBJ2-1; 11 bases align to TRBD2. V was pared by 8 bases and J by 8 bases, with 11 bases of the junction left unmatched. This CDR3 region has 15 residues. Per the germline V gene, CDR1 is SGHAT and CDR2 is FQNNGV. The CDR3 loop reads CASQARASGGYEQFF. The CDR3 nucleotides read TGTGCCAGCCAAGCTAGGGCTAGCGGGGGGTATGAGCAGTTCTTC.

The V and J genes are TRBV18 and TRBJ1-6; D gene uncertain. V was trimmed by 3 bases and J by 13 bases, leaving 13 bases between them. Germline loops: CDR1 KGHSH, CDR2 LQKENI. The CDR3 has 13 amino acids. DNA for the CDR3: TGTGCCAGCTCACCTAGCCCCCCCGACCCCCTCCACTTT. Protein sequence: CASSPSPPDPLHF.